The rows below give T cell receptor beta chains drawn from one sample of a study of shared clonotypes between healthy human individuals. Clones were read by immunoSEQ multiplex PCR, and TCRdb kept only the in-frame ones, dropping some. The sample has 2 million to 2.5 million clones; 93% are singletons. Sequenced: naive CD4+ T cells from PBMCs. The receptors were gathered from a man between 18 and 35 years old in good health. Some clones in this sample may be carry-over from other donors' samples. The CDR3 runs from the conserved cysteine through the conserved F or W. D genes are given only for firm matches. Part of the rows lack a size; the others show once, few, many or a class for expanded clones.

clone size	D gene	V gene	J gene	CDR3 protein	CDR3 DNA
NA	NA	TRBV30	TRBJ1-1	CAWSYPGGGGTEAFF	TGTGCCTGGAGTTATCCGGGGGGCGGGGGCACTGAAGCTTTCTTT
NA	TRBD2	TRBV30	TRBJ2-7	CACTQGLAWNEQYF	TGTGCCTGCACCCAGGGACTAGCGTGGAACGAGCAGTACTTC
NA	TRBD2	TRBV18	TRBJ2-1	CASSPKNSGRRDEQFF	TGTGCCAGCTCACCTAAAAATAGCGGGAGAAGGGATGAGCAGTTCTTC
NA	TRBD1	TRBV28	TRBJ2-6	CASSPTGTGLSGANVLTF	TGTGCCAGCAGTCCCACCGGGACAGGCCTCTCTGGGGCCAACGTCCTGACTTTC
NA	NA	TRBV19	TRBJ2-1	CASSPTGGLYNEQFF	TGTGCCAGTAGTCCCACAGGAGGACTCTACAATGAGCAGTTCTTC
NA	NA	TRBV7-3	TRBJ2-3	CASSLYRADTQYF	TGTGCCAGCAGCTTGTACAGGGCAGATACGCAGTATTTT
NA	TRBD1	TRBV5-6	TRBJ2-3	CASSSSRQGSTDTQYF	TGTGCCAGCAGCTCCTCTCGACAGGGCAGCACAGATACGCAGTATTTT
NA	NA	TRBV5-1	TRBJ1-1	CASSPAQTNDEAFF	TGCGCCAGCAGCCCGGCGCAGACTAACGATGAAGCTTTCTTT
NA	NA	TRBV6-1	TRBJ2-5	CASSSAHQETQYF	TGTGCCAGCAGTTCCGCACACCAAGAGACCCAGTACTTC
NA	NA	TRBV14	TRBJ2-6	CASSQALGLRGANVLTF	TGTGCCAGCAGCCAAGCGCTCGGTCTGAGGGGGGCCAACGTCCTGACTTTC
NA	TRBD1	TRBV7-9	TRBJ2-7	CASSLTGGETYEQYF	TGTGCCAGCAGCCTCACAGGGGGTGAGACCTACGAGCAGTACTTC
once	NA	TRBV21-1	TRBJ2-1	CASSTESGQIYNEQFF	TGTGCCAGCAGCACGGAGTCGGGACAGATCTACAATGAGCAGTTCTTC
NA	TRBD1	TRBV7-8	TRBJ2-6	CASSRDRGGSGANVLTF	TGTGCCAGCAGCCGAGACAGGGGGGGCTCTGGGGCCAACGTCCTGACTTTC
NA	TRBD1	TRBV19	TRBJ1-5	CAISSTGAGQPQHF	TGTGCCATTTCAAGCACAGGGGCGGGTCAGCCCCAGCATTTT
NA	TRBD2	TRBV5-1	TRBJ2-7	CASSLLLAGVHEQYF	TGCGCCAGCAGCTTGTTACTAGCGGGAGTTCACGAGCAGTACTTC
NA	NA	TRBV27	TRBJ2-5	CASSLIPAQETQYF	TGTGCCAGCAGTTTAATCCCCGCCCAAGAGACCCAGTACTTC
NA	NA	TRBV18	TRBJ1-1	CASSPLPGAKTEAFF	TGTGCCAGCTCACCACTCCCAGGGGCGAAGACTGAAGCTTTCTTT
NA	TRBD1	TRBV28	TRBJ1-2	CASSVGGSGQMTNYGYTF	TGTGCCAGCAGTGTGGGGGGATCGGGACAGATGACTAACTATGGCTACACCTTC
NA	TRBD1	TRBV27	TRBJ1-1	CASSSRDRGVNTEAFF	TGTGCCAGCAGTAGCCGGGACAGGGGGGTGAACACTGAAGCTTTCTTT
NA	NA	TRBV7-3	TRBJ2-1	CASSLAGSQGDEQFF	TGTGCCAGCAGCTTGGCAGGAAGCCAAGGCGATGAGCAGTTCTTC
NA	TRBD2	TRBV5-6	TRBJ2-7	CASSSPGLAGAEDYEQYF	TGTGCCAGCAGCTCACCGGGACTAGCGGGAGCGGAGGACTACGAGCAGTACTTC
NA	NA	TRBV9	TRBJ1-2	CASSDDTGRSYGYTF	TGTGCCAGCAGCGACGATACAGGGCGGAGCTATGGCTACACCTTC
NA	NA	TRBV28	TRBJ2-2	CASRVGGNTGELFF	TGTGCCAGCCGCGTAGGGGGGAACACCGGGGAGCTGTTTTTT
NA	NA	TRBV27	TRBJ2-7	CASSLRGQINYEQYF	TGTGCCAGCAGTTTACGAGGGCAGATTAACTACGAGCAGTACTTC
NA	NA	TRBV4-1	TRBJ1-5	CASSQGTLGNQPQHF	TGCGCCAGCAGCCAGGGGACTCTGGGGAATCAGCCCCAGCATTTT
NA	NA	TRBV6-1	TRBJ2-1	CASTTRTLSYNEQFF	TGTGCCAGCACCACACGGACACTTTCCTACAATGAGCAGTTCTTC